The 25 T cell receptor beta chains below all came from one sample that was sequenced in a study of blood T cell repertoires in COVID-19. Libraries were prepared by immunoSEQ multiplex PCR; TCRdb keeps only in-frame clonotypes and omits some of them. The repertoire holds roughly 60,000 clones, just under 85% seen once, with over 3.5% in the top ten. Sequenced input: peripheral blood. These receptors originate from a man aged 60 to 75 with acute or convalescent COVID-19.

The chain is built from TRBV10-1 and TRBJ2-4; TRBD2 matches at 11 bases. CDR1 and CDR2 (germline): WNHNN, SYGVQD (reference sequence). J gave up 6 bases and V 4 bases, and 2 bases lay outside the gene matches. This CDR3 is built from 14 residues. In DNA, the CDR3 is TGCGCCAGCAGTGTTAGCGGGGGGGCAAACATTCAGTACTTC. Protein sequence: CASSVSGGANIQYF.

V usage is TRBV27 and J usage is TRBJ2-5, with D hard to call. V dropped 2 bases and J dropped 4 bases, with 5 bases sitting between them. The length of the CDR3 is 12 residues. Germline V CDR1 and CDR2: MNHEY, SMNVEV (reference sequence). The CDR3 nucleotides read TGTGCCAGCAGTTTACCGGGAGAGACCCAGTACTTC. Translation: CASSLPGETQYF.

CDR3 coding DNA: TGTGCCAGCAGTTTAAAGGGGTGGACGAATCAGCCCCAGCATTTT. Translating gives CASSLKGWTNQPQHF. V and J are TRBV27 and TRBJ1-5, with D maybe TRBD1 (5 bases). The V and J ends lost 2 bases and 4 bases respectively, with 12 bases between them. From germline, CDR1 is MNHEY and CDR2 SMNVEV (reference sequence). The CDR3 covers 15 residues.

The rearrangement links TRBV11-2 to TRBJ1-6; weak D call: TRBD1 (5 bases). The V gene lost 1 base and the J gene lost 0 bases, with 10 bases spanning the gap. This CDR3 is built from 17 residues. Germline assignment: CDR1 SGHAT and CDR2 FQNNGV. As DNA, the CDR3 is TGTGCCAGCAGCTTAGTCAGGGCGAGCTCCTATAATTCACCCCTCCACTTT. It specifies CASSLVRASSYNSPLHF.

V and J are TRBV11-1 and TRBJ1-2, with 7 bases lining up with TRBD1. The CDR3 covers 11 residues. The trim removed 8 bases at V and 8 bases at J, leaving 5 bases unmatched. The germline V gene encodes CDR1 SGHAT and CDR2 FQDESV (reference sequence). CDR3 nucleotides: TGTGCCAGCGAGGGGGCGAGGGGCTACACCTTC. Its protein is CASEGARGYTF.

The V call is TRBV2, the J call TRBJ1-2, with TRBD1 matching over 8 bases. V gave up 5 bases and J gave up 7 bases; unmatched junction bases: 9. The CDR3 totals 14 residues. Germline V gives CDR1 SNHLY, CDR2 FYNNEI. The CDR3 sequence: CASSPGGAEFGYTF. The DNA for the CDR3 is TGTGCCAGCAGTCCAGGGGGCGCGGAATTTGGCTACACCTTC.

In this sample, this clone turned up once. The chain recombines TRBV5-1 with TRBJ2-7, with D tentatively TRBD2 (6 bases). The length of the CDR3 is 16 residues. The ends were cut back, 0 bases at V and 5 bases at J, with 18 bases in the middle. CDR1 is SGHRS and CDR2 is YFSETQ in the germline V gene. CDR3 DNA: TGCGCCAGCAGCTTGGCACCTATCCAGGGCGGGAACGAGCAGTACTTC. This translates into CASSLAPIQGGNEQYF.

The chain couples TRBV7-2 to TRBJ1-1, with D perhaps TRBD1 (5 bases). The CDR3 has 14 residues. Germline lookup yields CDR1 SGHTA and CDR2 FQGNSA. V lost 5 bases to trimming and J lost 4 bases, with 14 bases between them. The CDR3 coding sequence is TGTGCCAGCAGCCAAAGTTACGGGGGCACTGAAGCTTTCTTT. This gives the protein CASSQSYGGTEAFF.

This CDR3 is CASSLNSYATNEKLFF. Here the CDR3 DNA reads TGTGCCAGCAGCTTGAACAGTTACGCAACTAATGAAAAACTGTTTTTT. This chain links TRBV7-9 with TRBJ1-4; D remains unclear. The CDR3 is made up of 16 amino acids. Looked up from germline, CDR1 is SEHNR and CDR2 is FQNEAQ (reference sequence). Trimming removed 3 bases at V and 0 bases at J, with 11 bases between.

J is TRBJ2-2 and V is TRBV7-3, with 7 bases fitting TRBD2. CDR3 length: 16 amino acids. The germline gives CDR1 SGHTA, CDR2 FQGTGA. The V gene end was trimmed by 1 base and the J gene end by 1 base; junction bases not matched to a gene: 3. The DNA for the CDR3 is TGTGCCAGCAGCTTAAGCGGGGGTAGGAACACCGGGGAGCTGTTTTTT. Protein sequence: CASSLSGGRNTGELFF.

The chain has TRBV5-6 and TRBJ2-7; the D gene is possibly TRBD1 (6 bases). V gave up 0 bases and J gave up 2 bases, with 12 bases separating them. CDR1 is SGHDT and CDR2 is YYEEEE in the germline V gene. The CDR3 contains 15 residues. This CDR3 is CASSLESRQAYEQYF. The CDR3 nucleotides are TGTGCCAGCAGCTTGGAATCGCGACAGGCCTACGAGCAGTACTTC.

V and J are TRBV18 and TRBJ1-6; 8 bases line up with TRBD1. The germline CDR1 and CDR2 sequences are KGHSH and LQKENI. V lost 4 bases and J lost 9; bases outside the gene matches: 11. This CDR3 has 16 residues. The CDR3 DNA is TGTGCCAGCTCACTAGAAATGACAGGGGTAGGTTCACCCCTCCACTTT. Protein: CASSLEMTGVGSPLHF.

In DNA, the CDR3 is TGTGCCAGCTCACTTGGACAGAATAGCAATCAGCCCCAGCATTTT. This sequence encodes CASSLGQNSNQPQHF. The chain joins TRBV18 to TRBJ1-5; D might be TRBD1 (6 bases). CDR3 length: 15 residues. V shed 4 bases and J shed 0 bases, with 10 bases lying between them. Germline-derived CDR1 and CDR2 are KGHSH and LQKENI.

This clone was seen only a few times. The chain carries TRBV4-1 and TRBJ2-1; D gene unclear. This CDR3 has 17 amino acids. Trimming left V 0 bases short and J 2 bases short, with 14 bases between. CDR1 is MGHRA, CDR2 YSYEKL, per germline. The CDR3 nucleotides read TGCGCCAGCAGCCAAGAATTGTCAGTTTCGCCCTACAATGAGCAGTTCTTC. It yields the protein CASSQELSVSPYNEQFF.

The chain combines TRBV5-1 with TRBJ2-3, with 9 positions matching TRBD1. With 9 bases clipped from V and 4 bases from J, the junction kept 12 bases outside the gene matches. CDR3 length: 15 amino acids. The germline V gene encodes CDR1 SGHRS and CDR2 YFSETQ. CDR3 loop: CANNGTGRRADTQYF. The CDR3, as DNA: TGCGCCAATAACGGGACAGGGCGACGGGCAGATACGCAGTATTTT.

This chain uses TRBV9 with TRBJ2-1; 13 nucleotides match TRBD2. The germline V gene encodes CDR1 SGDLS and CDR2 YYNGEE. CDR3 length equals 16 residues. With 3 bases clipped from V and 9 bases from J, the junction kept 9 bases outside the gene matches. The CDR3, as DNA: TGTGCCAGCAGCGCCTCAACTAGCGGGGGGGCCTTTGAGCAGTTCTTC. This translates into CASSASTSGGAFEQFF.

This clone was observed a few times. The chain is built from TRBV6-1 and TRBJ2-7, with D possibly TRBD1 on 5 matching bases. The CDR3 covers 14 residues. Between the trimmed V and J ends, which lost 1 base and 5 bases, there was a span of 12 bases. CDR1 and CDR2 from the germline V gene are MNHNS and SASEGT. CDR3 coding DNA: TGTGCCAGCAGTGAAGTGTACAGGTACCACGAGCAGTACTTC. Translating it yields CASSEVYRYHEQYF.

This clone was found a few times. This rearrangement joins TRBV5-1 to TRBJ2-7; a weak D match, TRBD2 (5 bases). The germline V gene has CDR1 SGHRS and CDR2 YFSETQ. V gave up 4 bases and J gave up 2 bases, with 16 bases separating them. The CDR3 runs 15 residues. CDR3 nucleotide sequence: TGCGCCAGCAGCACGGGAAAGCTCCTTACCTACGAGCAGTACTTC. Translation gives CASSTGKLLTYEQYF.

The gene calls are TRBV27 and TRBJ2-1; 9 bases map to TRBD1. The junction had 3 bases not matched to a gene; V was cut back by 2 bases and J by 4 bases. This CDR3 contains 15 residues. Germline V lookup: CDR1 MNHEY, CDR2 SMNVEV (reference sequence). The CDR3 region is CASSLTGGAYNEQFF. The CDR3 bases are TGTGCCAGCAGTTTAACAGGGGGCGCTTACAATGAGCAGTTCTTC.

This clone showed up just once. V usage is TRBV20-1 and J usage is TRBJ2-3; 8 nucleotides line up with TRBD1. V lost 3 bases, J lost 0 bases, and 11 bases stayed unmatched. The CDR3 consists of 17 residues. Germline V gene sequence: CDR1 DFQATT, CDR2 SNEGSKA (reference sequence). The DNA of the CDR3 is TGCAGTGCTAGTCCTCGAGCCGGGACAGGAAGCACAGATACGCAGTATTTT. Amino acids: CSASPRAGTGSTDTQYF.

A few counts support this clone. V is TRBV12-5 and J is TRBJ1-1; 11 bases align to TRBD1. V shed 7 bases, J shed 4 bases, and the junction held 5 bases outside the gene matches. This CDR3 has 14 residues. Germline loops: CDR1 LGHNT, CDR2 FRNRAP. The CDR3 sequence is CASVWDRGGTEAFF. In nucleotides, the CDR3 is TGTGCTAGTGTTTGGGACAGGGGGGGCACTGAAGCTTTCTTT.

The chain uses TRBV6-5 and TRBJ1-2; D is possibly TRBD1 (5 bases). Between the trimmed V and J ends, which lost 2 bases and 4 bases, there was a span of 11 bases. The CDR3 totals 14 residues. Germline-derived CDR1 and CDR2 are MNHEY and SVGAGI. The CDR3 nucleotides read TGTGCCAGCAGTTACGGGGCAGGGTTCTATGGCTACACCTTC. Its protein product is CASSYGAGFYGYTF.

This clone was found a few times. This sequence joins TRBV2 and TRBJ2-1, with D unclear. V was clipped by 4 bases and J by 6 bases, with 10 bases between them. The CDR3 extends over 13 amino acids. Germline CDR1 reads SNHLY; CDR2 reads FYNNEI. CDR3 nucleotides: TGTGCCAGCAGTGTCCAGCGAGGCAATGAGCAGTTCTTC. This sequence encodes CASSVQRGNEQFF. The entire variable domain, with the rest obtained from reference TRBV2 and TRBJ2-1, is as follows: EPEVTQTPSHQVTQMGQEVILRCVPISNHLYFYWYRQILGQKVEFLVSFYNNEISEKSEIFDDQFSVERPDGSNFTLKIRSTKLEDSAMYFCASSVQRGNEQFFGPGTRLTVL.

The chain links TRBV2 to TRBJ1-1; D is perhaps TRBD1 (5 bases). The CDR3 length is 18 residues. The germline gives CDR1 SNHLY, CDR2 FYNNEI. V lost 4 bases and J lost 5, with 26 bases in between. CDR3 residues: CASSAFSSVGLRGTEAFF. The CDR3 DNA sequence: TGTGCCAGCAGTGCGTTTTCTTCGGTTGGGCTTCGGGGGACTGAAGCTTTCTTT.

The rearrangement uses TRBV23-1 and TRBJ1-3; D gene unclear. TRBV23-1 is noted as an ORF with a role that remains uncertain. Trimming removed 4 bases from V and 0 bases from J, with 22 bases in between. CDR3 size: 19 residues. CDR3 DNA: TGCGCCAGCAGTCCATCCCAATCCTTACAGATGCTCTCTGGAAACACCATATATTTT. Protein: CASSPSQSLQMLSGNTIYF.